The sequence of this TCR beta chain was determined in a study of T cell responses to AZD1222 COVID-19 vaccine. Produced via immunoSEQ multiplex PCR; TCRdb's table is partial and in-frame only. The sample includes more than 110,000 clones, roughly 90% seen only once; the top ten take 3.1%. The CDR3 spans 15 residues. Looked up from germline, CDR1 is SGHRS and CDR2 is YFSETQ. V gave up 4 bases and J gave up 4 bases, with 17 bases separating them. The clonotype was recovered from an adult in good health. The chain combines TRBV5-1 with TRBJ1-1; maybe TRBD1 (6 bases). The sample consisted of peripheral blood, taken on day 0 of AZD1222 vaccination. CDR3 loop: CASSPTGPYTTEAFF. CDR3 bases: TGCGCCAGCAGCCCAACAGGGCCCTATACCACTGAAGCTTTCTTT.